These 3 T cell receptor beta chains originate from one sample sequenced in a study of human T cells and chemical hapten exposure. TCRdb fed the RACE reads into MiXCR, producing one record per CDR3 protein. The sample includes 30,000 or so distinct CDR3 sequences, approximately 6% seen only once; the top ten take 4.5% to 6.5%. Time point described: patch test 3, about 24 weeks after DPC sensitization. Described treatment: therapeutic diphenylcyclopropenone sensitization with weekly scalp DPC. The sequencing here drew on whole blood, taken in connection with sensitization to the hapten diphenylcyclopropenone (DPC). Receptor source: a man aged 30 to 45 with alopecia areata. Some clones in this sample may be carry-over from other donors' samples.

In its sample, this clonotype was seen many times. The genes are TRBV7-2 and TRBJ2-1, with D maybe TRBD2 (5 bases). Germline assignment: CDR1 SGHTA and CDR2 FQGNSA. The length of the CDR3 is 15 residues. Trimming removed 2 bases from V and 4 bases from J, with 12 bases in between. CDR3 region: CASSLWTGSYNEQFF. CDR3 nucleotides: TGTGCCAGCAGCTTATGGACTGGTTCGTACAATGAGCAGTTCTTC. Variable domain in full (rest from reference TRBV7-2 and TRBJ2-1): GAGVSQSPSNKVTEKGKDVELRCDPISGHTALYWYRQSLGQGLEFLIYFQGNSAPDKSGLPSDRFSAERTGGSVSTLTIQRTQQEDSAVYLCASSLWTGSYNEQFFGPGTRLTVL.

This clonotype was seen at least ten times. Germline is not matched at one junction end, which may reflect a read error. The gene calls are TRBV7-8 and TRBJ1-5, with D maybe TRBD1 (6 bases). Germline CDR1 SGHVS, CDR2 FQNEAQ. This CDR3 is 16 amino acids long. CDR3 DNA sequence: TGTGCCAGCAGCTCGAGAATACAGGGTAGCGATCAGCCCCAGCATTTT. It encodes CASSSRIQGSDQPQHF.

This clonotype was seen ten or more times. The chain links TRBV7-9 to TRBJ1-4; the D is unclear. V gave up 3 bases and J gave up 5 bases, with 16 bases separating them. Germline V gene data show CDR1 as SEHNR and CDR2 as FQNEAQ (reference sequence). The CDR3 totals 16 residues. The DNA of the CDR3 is TGTGCCAGCAGCTTTAGGACGGACCTGCGGAATGAAAAACTGTTTTTT. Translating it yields CASSFRTDLRNEKLFF.